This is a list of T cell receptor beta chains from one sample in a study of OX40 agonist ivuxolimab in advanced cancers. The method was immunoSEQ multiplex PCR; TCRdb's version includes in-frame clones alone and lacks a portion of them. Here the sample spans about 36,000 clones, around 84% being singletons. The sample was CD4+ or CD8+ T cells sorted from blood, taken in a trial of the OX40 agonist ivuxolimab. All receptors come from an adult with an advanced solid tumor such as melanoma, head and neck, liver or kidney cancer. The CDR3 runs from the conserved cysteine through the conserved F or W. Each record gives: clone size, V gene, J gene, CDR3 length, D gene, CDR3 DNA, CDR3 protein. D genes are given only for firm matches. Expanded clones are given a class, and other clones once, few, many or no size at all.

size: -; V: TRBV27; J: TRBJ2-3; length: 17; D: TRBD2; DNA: TGTGCCAGCAGTATACGTATAGCGGGAGGGCGTGCAGATACGCAGTATTTT; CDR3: CASSIRIAGGRADTQYF
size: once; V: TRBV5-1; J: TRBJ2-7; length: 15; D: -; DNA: TGCGCCAGCACCCAACGATTGACAGACTCCTACGAGCAGTACTTC; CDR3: CASTQRLTDSYEQYF
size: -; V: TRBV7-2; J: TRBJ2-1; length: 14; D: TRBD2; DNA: TGTGCCAGCAGCTCTAGCGGGGCCTACAATGAGCAGTTCTTC; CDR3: CASSSSGAYNEQFF
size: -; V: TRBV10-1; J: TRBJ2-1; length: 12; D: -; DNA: TGCGCCAGGAACAAGCGGAGGAATGAGCAGTTCTTC; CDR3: CARNKRRNEQFF
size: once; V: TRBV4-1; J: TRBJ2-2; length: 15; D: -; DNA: TGCGCCAGCAGCCAAGTAACTGCGTGGACCGGGGAGCTGTTTTTT; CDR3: CASSQVTAWTGELFF
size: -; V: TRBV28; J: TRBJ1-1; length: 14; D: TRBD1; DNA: TGTGCCAGCAGATCAGGGGGAGGGGACACTGAAGCTTTCTTT; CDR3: CASRSGGGDTEAFF
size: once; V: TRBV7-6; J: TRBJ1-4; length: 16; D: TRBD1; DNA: TGTGCCAGCAGCCAGGGGGGCAGGGGCCGAAATGAAAAACTGTTTTTT; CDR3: CASSQGGRGRNEKLFF
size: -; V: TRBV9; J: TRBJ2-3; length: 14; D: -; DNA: TGTGCCAGCAGCGGCGCAGGACTCTGGGATACGCAGTATTTT; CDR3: CASSGAGLWDTQYF
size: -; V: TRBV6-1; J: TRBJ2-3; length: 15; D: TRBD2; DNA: TGTGCCAGCAGGCTTCAGGGAGGGAGGAGTGATACGCAGTATTTT; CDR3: CASRLQGGRSDTQYF
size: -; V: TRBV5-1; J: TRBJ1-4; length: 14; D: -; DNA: TGCGCCAGCAGCCTCACCCCTATCGGCGAAAAACTGTTTTTT; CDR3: CASSLTPIGEKLFF
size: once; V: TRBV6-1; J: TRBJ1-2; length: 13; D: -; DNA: TGTGCCAGCAGTAAGGACGGCGAGGGGGGCTACACCTTC; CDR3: CASSKDGEGGYTF
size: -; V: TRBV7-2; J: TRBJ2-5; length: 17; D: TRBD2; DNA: TGTGCCAGCAGCTTAGGGACTAGCGGGGGGTCTTTGAAGACCCAGTACTTC; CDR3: CASSLGTSGGSLKTQYF
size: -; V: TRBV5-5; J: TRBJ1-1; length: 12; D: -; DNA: TGTGCCAGCAGCCTCCCTATCACTGAAGCTTTCTTT; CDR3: CASSLPITEAFF
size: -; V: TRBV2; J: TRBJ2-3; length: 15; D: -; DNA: TGTGCCAGCAGTGAAGAACTGCTCAGCACAGATACGCAGTATTTT; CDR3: CASSEELLSTDTQYF
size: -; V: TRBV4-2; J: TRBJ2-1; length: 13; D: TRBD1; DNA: TGTGCCAGCAGCCCAGCAGGGGGTAATGAGCAGTTCTTC; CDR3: CASSPAGGNEQFF
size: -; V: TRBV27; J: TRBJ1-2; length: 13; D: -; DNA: TGTGCCAGCAGTCTCACAGGGCAAGGCGGCTACACCTTC; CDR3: CASSLTGQGGYTF
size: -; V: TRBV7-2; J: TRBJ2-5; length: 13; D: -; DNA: TGTGCCAGCAGCGAAGGTTCAGGCGAGACCCAGTACTTC; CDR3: CASSEGSGETQYF
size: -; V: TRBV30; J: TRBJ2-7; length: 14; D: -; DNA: TGTGCCTGGAGTCCAACTAGGGCGAGGTACGAGCAGTACTTC; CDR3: CAWSPTRARYEQYF
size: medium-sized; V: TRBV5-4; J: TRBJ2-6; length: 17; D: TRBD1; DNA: TGTGCCAGCAGCTCGGACAGGGTAGGGTATGGGGCCAACGTCCTGACTTTC; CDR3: CASSSDRVGYGANVLTF
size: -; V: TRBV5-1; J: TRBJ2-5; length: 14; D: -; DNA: TGCGCCAGCAGCTTGGGAGGGGCGCAAGAGACCCAGTACTTC; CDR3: CASSLGGAQETQYF
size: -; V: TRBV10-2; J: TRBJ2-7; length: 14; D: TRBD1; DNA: TGCGCCAGCAGAGATTCAGGACAGGGGACCGAGCAGTACTTC; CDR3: CASRDSGQGTEQYF
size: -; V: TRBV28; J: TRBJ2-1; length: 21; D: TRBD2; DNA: TGTGCCAGCAGTTCTCCTGCTGTAGACGGGAGGGCGGGAGGAACATACAATGAGCAGTTCTTC; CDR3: CASSSPAVDGRAGGTYNEQFF
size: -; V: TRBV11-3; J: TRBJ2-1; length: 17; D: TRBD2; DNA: TGTGCCAGCAGCTTAGGGGGTATGGCGGGAGCGGACAATGAGCAGTTCTTC; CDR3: CASSLGGMAGADNEQFF
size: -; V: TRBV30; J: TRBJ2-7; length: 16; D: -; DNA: TGTGCCTGGAGGGGCCGTTTGGAGGCGGATTTATACGAGCAGTACTTC; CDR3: CAWRGRLEADLYEQYF
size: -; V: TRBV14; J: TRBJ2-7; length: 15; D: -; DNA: TGTGCCAGCAGCCAGCTCGACGGTAGCTCCTACGAGCAGTACTTC; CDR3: CASSQLDGSSYEQYF
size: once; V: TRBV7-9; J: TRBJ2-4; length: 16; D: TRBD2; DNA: TGTGCCAGCAGCCACGAGACTAGCGGTCTGAAAAACATTCAGTACTTC; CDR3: CASSHETSGLKNIQYF
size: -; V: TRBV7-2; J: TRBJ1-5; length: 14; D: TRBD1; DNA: TGTGCCAGCAGCTTAGCGTCAGGGGGGCAGCCCCAGCATTTT; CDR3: CASSLASGGQPQHF
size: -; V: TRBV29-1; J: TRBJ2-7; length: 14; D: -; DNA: TGCAGCGTTCGGTCCAGCTACCAATCCTACGAGCAGTACTTC; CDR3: CSVRSSYQSYEQYF
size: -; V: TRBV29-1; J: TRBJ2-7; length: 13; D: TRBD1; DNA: TGCAGCGTTGACTTCGGGACAGGGGGCGAGCAGTACTTC; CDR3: CSVDFGTGGEQYF
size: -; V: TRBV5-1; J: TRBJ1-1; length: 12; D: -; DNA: TGCGCCAGCAGCTTGGGGCACACTGAAGCTTTCTTT; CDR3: CASSLGHTEAFF
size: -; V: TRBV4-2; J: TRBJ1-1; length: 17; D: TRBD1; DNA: TGTGCCAGCAGCCAAGATCCCCAGGGGGCAATGAACACTGAAGCTTTCTTT; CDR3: CASSQDPQGAMNTEAFF
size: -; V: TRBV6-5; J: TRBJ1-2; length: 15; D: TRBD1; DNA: TGTGCCAGCAGTTCCGTCTTGACAGGGGGCAGAGGCTACACCTTC; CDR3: CASSSVLTGGRGYTF
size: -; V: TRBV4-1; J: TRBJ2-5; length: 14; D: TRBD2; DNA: TGCGCCAGCAGTCTGACTAGCCGAGAAGAGACCCAGTACTTC; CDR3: CASSLTSREETQYF
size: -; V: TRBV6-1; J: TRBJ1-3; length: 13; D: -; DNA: TGTGCCAGCAGAGAAGACGGGAGAAACACCATATATTTT; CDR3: CASREDGRNTIYF
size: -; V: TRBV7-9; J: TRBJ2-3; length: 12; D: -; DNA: TGTGCCACCCGGACAGTAAAAGATACGCAGTATTTT; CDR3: CATRTVKDTQYF
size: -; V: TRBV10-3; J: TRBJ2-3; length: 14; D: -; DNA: TGTGCCATCAGTGAGTCCCACGGGGGAGATACGCAGTATTTT; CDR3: CAISESHGGDTQYF
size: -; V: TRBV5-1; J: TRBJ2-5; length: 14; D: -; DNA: TGCGCCAGCAGCTTGGGTACGGGTATAGAGACCCAGTACTTC; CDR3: CASSLGTGIETQYF
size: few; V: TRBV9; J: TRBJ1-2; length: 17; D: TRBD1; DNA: TGTGCCAGCAGCCTAGGGACAGGGGGCGCTTCTAACTATGGCTACACCTTC; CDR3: CASSLGTGGASNYGYTF
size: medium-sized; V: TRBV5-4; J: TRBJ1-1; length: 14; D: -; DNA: TGTGCCAGCAGCCTATCTAGGGCTACCACTGAAGCTTTCTTT; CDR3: CASSLSRATTEAFF
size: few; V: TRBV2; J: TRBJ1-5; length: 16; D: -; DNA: TGTGCCAGCAGTGAATTCGGTTGGCAGGACAATCAGCCCCAGCATTTT; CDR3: CASSEFGWQDNQPQHF
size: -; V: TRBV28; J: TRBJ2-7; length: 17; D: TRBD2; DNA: TGTGCCAGCAATGGAGGGACTAGCGGGTCTTCGGCCTACGAGCAGTACTTC; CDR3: CASNGGTSGSSAYEQYF
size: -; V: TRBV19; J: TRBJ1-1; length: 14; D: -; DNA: TGTGCCAGTGGCCAGGGGCAGGGGAACACTGAAGCTTTCTTT; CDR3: CASGQGQGNTEAFF
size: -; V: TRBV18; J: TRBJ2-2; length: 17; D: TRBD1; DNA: TGTGCCAGCTCACCACAAGGAGGACAGGGGTTCACCGGGGAGCTGTTTTTT; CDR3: CASSPQGGQGFTGELFF
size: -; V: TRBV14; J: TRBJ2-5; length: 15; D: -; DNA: TGTGCCAGCAGTTATGACTACAGCCTAAGCGGGACCCAGTACTTC; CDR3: CASSYDYSLSGTQYF
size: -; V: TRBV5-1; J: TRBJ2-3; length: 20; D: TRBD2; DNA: TGCGCCAGCAGCTTACATATGGGGACTAGCGGGGGGCCTCTATCTCATACGCAGTATTTT; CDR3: CASSLHMGTSGGPLSHTQYF
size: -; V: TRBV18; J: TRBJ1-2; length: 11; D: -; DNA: TGTGCCAGCTCACCAGCAGTCGGCTACACCTTC; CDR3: CASSPAVGYTF
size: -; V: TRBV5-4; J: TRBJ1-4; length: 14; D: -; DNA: TGTGCCAGCAGCCCCGGACTGAGTAATGAAAAACTGTTTTTT; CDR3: CASSPGLSNEKLFF
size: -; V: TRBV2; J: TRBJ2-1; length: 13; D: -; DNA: TGTGCCAGCACGCCCGACGGCTACAATGAGCAGTTCTTC; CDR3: CASTPDGYNEQFF
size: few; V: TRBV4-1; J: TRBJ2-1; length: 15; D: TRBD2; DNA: TGCGCCAGCAGCCAAGTACTAGCGGAGAACAATGAGCAGTTCTTC; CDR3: CASSQVLAENNEQFF
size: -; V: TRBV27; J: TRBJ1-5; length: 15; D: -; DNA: TGTGCCAGCAGTCCCACTTGGACGGGCAATCAGCCCCAGCATTTT; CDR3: CASSPTWTGNQPQHF
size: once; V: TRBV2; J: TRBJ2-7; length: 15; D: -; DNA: TGTGCCAGCAGCGTAGGGGCTAGCCGTACCTACGAGCAGTACTTC; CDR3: CASSVGASRTYEQYF
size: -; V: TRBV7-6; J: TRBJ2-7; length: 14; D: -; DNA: TGTGCCAGCAGCCGCGACCGAGCCTCCTACGAGCAGTACTTC; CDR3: CASSRDRASYEQYF
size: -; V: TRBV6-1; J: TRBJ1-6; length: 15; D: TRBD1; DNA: TGTGCCAGCAGGCCCTGGACAGGGGGAAATTCACCCCTCCACTTT; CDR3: CASRPWTGGNSPLHF
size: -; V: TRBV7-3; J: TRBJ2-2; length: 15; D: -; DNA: TGTGCCAGCAGCCTACAGACGGCGGGCGCCGGGGAGCTGTTTTTT; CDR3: CASSLQTAGAGELFF
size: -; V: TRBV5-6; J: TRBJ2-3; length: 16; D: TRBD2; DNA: TGTGCCAGCAGCCATACCGGGACTAGTTATTTAGATACGCAGTATTTT; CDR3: CASSHTGTSYLDTQYF
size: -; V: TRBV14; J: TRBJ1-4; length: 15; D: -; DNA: TGTGCCAGCAGCCAAGACCCAGCAACTAATGAAAAACTGTTTTTT; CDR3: CASSQDPATNEKLFF
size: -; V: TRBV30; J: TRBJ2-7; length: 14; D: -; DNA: TGTGCCTGGAGTGTACCCCCGGGGCAGTACGAGCAGTACTTC; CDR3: CAWSVPPGQYEQYF
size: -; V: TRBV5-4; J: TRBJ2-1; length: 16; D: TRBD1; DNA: TGTGCCAGCAGCCGTTGGACCGGGACAGGGAGAAATGAGCAGTTCTTC; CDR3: CASSRWTGTGRNEQFF
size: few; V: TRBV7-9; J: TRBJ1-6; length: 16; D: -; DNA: TGTGCCAGCAGCTTAGGAACAGGCTTCTATAATTCACCCCTCCACTTT; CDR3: CASSLGTGFYNSPLHF